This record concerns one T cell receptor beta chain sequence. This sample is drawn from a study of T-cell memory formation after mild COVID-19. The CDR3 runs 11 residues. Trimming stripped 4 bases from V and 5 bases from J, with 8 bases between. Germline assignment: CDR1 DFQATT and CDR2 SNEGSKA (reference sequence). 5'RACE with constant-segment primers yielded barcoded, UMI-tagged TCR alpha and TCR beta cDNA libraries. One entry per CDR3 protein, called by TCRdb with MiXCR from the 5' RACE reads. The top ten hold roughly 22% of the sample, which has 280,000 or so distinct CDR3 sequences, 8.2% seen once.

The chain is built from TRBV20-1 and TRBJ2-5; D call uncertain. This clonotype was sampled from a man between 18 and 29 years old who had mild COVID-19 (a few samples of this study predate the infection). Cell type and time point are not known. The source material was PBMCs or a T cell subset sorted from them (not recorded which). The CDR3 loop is CSANRVETQYF. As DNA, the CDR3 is TGCAGTGCTAACCGGGTGGAGACCCAGTACTTC.